Sequencing of this T cell receptor (beta chain) was carried out in a study of lymphopenia after photon versus proton radiotherapy. The assay was immunoSEQ multiplex PCR, and TCRdb's table has in-frame clones only and misses some. The repertoire holds around 64,000 clones, 85% to 95% seen once, with roughly 2.3% in the top ten. Regarding this clone: No antigen is known for it. The sample contains more than one DNA sequence encoding this CDR3.

Study-level findings and limits: Proton therapy kept repertoires fairly stable, unlike photons, which gained effector/memory cells. Only patients who died were analyzed for survival; proton advantage is unproven.

Between the trimmed V and J ends, which lost 8 bases and 0 bases, there was a span of 7 bases. Germline CDR1 is MDHEN and CDR2 is SYDVKM. There are 12 residues in the CDR3. The material sequenced was peripheral blood, taken from a patient treated with photon-based radiotherapy. The J gene is TRBJ1-1, the V gene TRBV28; D gene unclear. The sequence was obtained from a woman in her 40s with cholangiocarcinoma. Written as DNA, the CDR3 is TGTGCCAGCTCTTCGGTGAACACTGAAGCTTTCTTT. The encoded protein is CASSSVNTEAFF.